The next 21 T cell receptor beta chains were all read from a single sample in a study of T cells expressing NK-cell markers. Using the 5' RACE reads, TCRdb records one entry per CDR3 protein without DNA. Its clone listing holds about 390,000 distinct CDR3 sequences. Material: blood T cells: a sorted CD56 or NKG2C T cell subset, CD4+ or CD8+ T cells, or bulk PBMC T cells (not recorded which). The receptor set was obtained from a woman in her forties or fifties in good health.

The V gene is TRBV9, the J gene TRBJ2-3. Germline V gene data show CDR1 as SGDLS and CDR2 as YYNGEE. The CDR3 totals 15 residues. The chain's CDR3 is CASSVGTLGTDTQYF.

The rearrangement uses TRBV20-1 and TRBJ1-3; without DNA, the TCRdb call of TRBD1 cannot be checked. Germline values: CDR1 DFQATT, CDR2 SNEGSKA (reference sequence). The CDR3 length is 13 residues. The CDR3 here is CSAKVPRKNTIYF.

The chain couples TRBV9 to TRBJ2-1; TCRdb picks TRBD1, but there is no DNA to check that call. CDR1 and CDR2 (germline): SGDLS, YYNGEE. The CDR3 has 13 residues. The CDR3 protein is CASSVAGGVEQFF.

This CDR3 reads CASSQALRGNVETQYF. The gene calls are TRBV14 and TRBJ2-5; the TCRdb D gene call, TRBD1, has no DNA to confirm it. The CDR3 is made up of 16 amino acids. The germline V gene has CDR1 SGHDN and CDR2 FVKESK. Variable domain in full (rest from reference TRBV14 and TRBJ2-5): EAGVTQFPSHSVIEKGQTVTLRCDPISGHDNLYWYRRVMGKEIKFLLHFVKESKQDESGMPNNRFLAERTGGTYSTLKVQPAELEDSGVYFCASSQALRGNVETQYFGPGTRLLVL.

This chain joins TRBV19 and TRBJ2-1; the D gene TCRdb calls, TRBD2, cannot be checked with no DNA. Per the germline V gene, CDR1 is LNHDA and CDR2 is SQIVND (reference sequence). The CDR3 spans 15 residues. The CDR3: CASSIIAGGVNEQFF.

This chain uses TRBV20-1 with TRBJ2-1; no DNA is available, so the TRBD2 call from TCRdb remains unchecked. This CDR3 spans 16 amino acids. Germline CDR1 and CDR2: DFQATT and SNEGSKA (reference sequence). CDR3 region: CSARGGDGRGYNEQFF.

The CDR3 spells CASTPGLAATDTQYF. This rearrangement joins TRBV10-1 to TRBJ2-3; TCRdb designates TRBD2, a call that cannot be tested without DNA. Germline loops: CDR1 WNHNN, CDR2 SYGVQD (reference sequence). This CDR3 comprises 15 residues.

V is TRBV6-2 or TRBV6-3 and J is TRBJ2-1; TCRdb lists TRBD2, though no DNA is available to test this call. CDR3 length equals 14 residues. The germline gives CDR1 MNHEY, CDR2 SVGEGT. The CDR3 reads CASRFSGNRNEQFF.

This chain uses TRBV4-1 with TRBJ2-1. This CDR3 spans 15 amino acids. CDR1 MGHRA and CDR2 YSYEKL come from the germline V gene. This CDR3 is CASSQDYLIYNEQFF.

The J gene is TRBJ2-4, the V gene TRBV14. Germline V lookup: CDR1 SGHDN, CDR2 FVKESK. The CDR3 totals 13 residues. The chain's CDR3 is CASSHSGILIQYF.

This chain uses TRBV11-3 with TRBJ2-2; without DNA, the TCRdb call of TRBD2 cannot be checked. CDR3 length: 17 amino acids. Germline V gene lookup returns CDR1 SGHNT and CDR2 YENEEA. The chain's CDR3 is CASSRNAGTSNTGELFF.

The chain employs TRBV5-1 and TRBJ1-5; the D call of TRBD1 rests on TCRdb alone, since no DNA is present to check it. Germline V gene sequence: CDR1 SGHRS, CDR2 YFSETQ. The CDR3 sequence is 14 residues long. This CDR3 reads CASSFEAGSQPQHF. Looking up the rest from reference TRBV5-1 and TRBJ1-5 gives the full variable domain: KAGVTQTPRYLIKTRGQQVTLSCSPISGHRSVSWYQQTPGQGLQFLFEYFSETQRNKGNFPGRFSGRQFSNSRSEMNVSTLELGDSALYLCASSFEAGSQPQHFGDGTRLSIL.

The chain combines TRBV11-2 with TRBJ2-7. The CDR3 spans 11 residues. Germline V gives CDR1 SGHAT, CDR2 FQNNGV. The CDR3 sequence is CASSHSGEQYF.

The chain joins TRBV15 to TRBJ2-5; the TRBD2 assignment by TCRdb is unverifiable without DNA. Germline V gene lookup returns CDR1 LNHNV and CDR2 YYDKDF (reference sequence). The CDR3 spans 15 residues. CDR3 loop: CATSREGESWETQYF.

The rearrangement joins TRBV5-5 to TRBJ2-7; TCRdb returns TRBD2, unconfirmable since there is no DNA. Germline CDR1 is SGHKS and CDR2 is YYEKEE (reference sequence). There are 15 residues in the CDR3. The CDR3 loop reads CASSLGPGGMYEQYF.

The rearrangement links TRBV20-1 to TRBJ2-1. The CDR3 has 17 amino acids. The V gene's germline CDR1 is DFQATT and CDR2 SNEGSKA (reference sequence). The CDR3 protein is CSARDVPYSITVNEQFF.

The chain recombines TRBV5-1 with TRBJ2-5; TCRdb proposes TRBD2, but this gene call is untestable without DNA. Germline CDR1 and CDR2: SGHRS and YFSETQ. CDR3 length equals 17 residues. CDR3 loop: CASSEGRGRRSGQTQYF.

The V and J genes are TRBV20-1 and TRBJ2-1; TCRdb selects TRBD2, and the lack of DNA leaves this call unchecked. This CDR3 has 13 residues. Germline-derived CDR1 and CDR2 are DFQATT and SNEGSKA (reference sequence). CDR3 sequence reads: CSATGPNDDEQFF.

This chain links TRBV5-5 with TRBJ2-3. The CDR3 contains 14 residues. Germline V gene sequence: CDR1 SGHKS, CDR2 YYEKEE (reference sequence). CDR3 amino acids: CASSSWGSSDTQYF.

The gene calls are TRBV29-1 and TRBJ2-7. The germline V gene has CDR1 SQVTM and CDR2 ANQGSEA. CDR3 length equals 12 residues. CDR3 amino acids: CSFRGAAYEQYF.

This chain joins TRBV20-1 and TRBJ2-1; TCRdb proposes TRBD2, but this gene call is untestable without DNA. Looked up from germline, CDR1 is DFQATT and CDR2 is SNEGSKA (reference sequence). This CDR3 is built from 16 residues. CDR3: CSARDPGRAVYNEQFF.